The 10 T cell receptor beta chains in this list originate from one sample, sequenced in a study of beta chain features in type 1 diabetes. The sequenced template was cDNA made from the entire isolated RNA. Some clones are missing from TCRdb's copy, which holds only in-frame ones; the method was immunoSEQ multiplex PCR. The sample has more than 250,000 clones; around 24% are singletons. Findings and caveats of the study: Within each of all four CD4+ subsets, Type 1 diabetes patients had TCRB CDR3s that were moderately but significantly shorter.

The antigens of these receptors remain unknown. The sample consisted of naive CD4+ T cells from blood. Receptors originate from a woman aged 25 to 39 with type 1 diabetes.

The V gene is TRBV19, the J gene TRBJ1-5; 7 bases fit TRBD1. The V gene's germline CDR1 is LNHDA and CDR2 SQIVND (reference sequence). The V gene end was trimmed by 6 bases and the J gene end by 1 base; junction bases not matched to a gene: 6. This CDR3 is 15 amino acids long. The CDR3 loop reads CASRSTGKSNQPQHF. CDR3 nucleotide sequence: TGTGCCAGTAGGTCGACAGGGAAGAGCAATCAGCCCCAGCATTTT. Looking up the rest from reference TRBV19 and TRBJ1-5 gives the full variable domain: DGGITQSPKYLFRKEGQNVTLSCEQNLNHDAMYWYRQDPGQGLRLIYYSQIVNDFQKGDIAEGYSVSREKKESFPLTVTSAQKNPTAFYLCASRSTGKSNQPQHFGDGTRLSIL.

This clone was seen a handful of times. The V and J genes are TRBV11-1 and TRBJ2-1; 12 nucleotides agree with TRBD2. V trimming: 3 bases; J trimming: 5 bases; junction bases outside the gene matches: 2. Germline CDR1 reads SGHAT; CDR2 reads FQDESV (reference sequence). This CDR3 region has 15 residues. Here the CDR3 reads CASSLTSGRHNEQFF. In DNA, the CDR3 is TGTGCCAGCAGCTTGACTAGCGGGAGACACAATGAGCAGTTCTTC.

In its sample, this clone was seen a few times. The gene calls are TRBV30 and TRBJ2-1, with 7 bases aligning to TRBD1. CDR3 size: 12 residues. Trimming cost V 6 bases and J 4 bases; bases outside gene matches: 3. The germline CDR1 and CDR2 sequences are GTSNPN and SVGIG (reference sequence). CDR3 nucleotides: TGTGCCTGTAAGACAGGGTACAATGAGCAGTTCTTC. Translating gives CACKTGYNEQFF.

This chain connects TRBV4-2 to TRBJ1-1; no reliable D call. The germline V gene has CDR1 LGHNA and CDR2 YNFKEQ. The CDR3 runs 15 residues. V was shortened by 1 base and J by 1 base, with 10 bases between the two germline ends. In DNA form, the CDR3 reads TGTGCCAGCAGCCAAGTGGGCCAGGAGAACACTGAAGCTTTCTTT. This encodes CASSQVGQENTEAFF.

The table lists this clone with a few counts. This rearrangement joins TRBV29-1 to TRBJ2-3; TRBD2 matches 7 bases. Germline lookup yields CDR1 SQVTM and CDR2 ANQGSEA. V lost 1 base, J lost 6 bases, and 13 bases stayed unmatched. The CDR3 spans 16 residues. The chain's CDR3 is CSVEGGSGRAWDTQYF. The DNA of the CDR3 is TGCAGCGTTGAAGGCGGTAGTGGGAGGGCCTGGGATACGCAGTATTTT.

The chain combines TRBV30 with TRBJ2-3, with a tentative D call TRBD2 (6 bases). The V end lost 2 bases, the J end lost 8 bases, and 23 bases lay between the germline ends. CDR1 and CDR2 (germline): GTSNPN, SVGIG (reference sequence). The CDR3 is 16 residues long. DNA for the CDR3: TGTGCCTGGAGTCGAGCTAGCGCATACCTCGAGGGTACGCAGTATTTT. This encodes CAWSRASAYLEGTQYF.

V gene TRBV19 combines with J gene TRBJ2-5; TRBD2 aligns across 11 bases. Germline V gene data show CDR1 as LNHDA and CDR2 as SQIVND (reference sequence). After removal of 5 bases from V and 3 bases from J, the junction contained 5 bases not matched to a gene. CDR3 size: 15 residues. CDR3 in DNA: TGTGCCAGTAGTGGATTAGCGGGAGGGGAAGAGACCCAGTACTTC. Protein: CASSGLAGGEETQYF.

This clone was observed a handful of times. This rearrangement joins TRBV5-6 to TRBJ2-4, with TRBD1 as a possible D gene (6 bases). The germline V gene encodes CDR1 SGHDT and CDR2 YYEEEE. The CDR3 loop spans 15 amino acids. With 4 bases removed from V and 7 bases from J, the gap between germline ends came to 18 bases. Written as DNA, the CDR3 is TGTGCCAGCAGCATCTCCGGGACACGGCGGAACATTCAGTACTTC. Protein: CASSISGTRRNIQYF.

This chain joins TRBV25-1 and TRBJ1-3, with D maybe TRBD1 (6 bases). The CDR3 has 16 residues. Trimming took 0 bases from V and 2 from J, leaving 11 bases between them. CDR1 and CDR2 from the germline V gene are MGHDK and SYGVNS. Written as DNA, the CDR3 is TGTGCCAGCAGTGAATATGAGGCAGGGGCTGGAAACACCATATATTTT. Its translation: CASSEYEAGAGNTIYF.

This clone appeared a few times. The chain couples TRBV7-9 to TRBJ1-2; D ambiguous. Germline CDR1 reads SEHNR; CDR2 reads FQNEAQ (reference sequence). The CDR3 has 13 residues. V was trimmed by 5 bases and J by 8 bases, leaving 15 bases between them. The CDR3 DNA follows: TGTGCCAGCAGCCCCGGTCTGTTACCGGGCTACACCTTC. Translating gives CASSPGLLPGYTF.